Following are 30 T cell receptor beta chains from one sample sequenced in a study of blood T cells in healthy people across ages. The second PCR ran about 6 to 11 cycles with a sample-barcoded 5' primer and J-beta primers. TCRdb re-analysed the 5' RACE reads in MiXCR, keeping a single row per CDR3 protein. The data hold fewer than 800,000 distinct CDR3 sequences, with about 32% observed a single time. The source material was blood. All receptors derive from an elderly woman in good health.

This clonotype was recorded a few times. The chain couples TRBV10-3 to TRBJ1-1; D might be TRBD1 (6 bases). The CDR3 runs to 13 residues. Germline V lookup: CDR1 ENHRY, CDR2 SYGVKD. V was pared by 5 bases and J by 6 bases, with 13 bases between. The CDR3 sequence is CAISTGLGSEAFF. DNA of the CDR3: TGTGCCATCAGTACAGGGTTAGGCTCTGAAGCTTTCTTT.

The rearrangement joins TRBV29-1 to TRBJ1-1; 8 bases map to TRBD1. Germline V gene sequence: CDR1 SQVTM, CDR2 ANQGSEA. This CDR3 comprises 12 residues. V was pared by 7 bases and J by 4 bases, with 5 bases of the junction left unmatched. DNA for the CDR3: TGCAGCGCCCGACAGGGGCGCACTGAAGCTTTCTTT. It specifies CSARQGRTEAFF.

The chain uses TRBV5-6 and TRBJ2-5; D is uncertain. This CDR3 spans 12 amino acids. Germline assignment: CDR1 SGHDT and CDR2 YYEEEE. The V gene lost 7 bases and the J gene lost 7 bases, with 14 bases spanning the gap. CDR3 nucleotide sequence: TGTGCCAGCCAGGCCGCTGGTTGGACCCAGTACTTC. Translated: CASQAAGWTQYF.

V is TRBV9 and J is TRBJ2-7; 9 nucleotides agree with TRBD2. The CDR3 runs to 15 residues. Looked up from germline, CDR1 is SGDLS and CDR2 is YYNGEE. The V and J ends lost 1 base and 12 bases, in that order; junction bases with no gene match: 14. CDR3 in amino acids: CASSVRRGGRETRYF. DNA for the CDR3: TGTGCCAGCAGCGTACGGCGGGGGGGCCGCGAGACCCGGTACTTC.

The V and J genes are TRBV28 and TRBJ1-2, with 7 bases matching TRBD1. The CDR3 is 13 residues long. J was trimmed by 4 bases and V by 6 bases; bases with no gene match: 5. Germline CDR1 and CDR2: MDHEN and SYDVKM. CDR3 DNA: TGTGCCAGCAGGGAGGGGACAGCCTATGGCTACACCTTC. Its protein product is CASREGTAYGYTF.

V is TRBV5-1 and J is TRBJ2-1, with TRBD2 identical over 7 bases. Per the germline V gene, CDR1 is SGHRS and CDR2 is YFSETQ. V was pared by 2 bases and J by 0 bases, with 8 bases of the junction left unmatched. The CDR3 length is 17 residues. The DNA of the CDR3 is TGCGCCAGCAGCTTAAGGGCTAGCGGAGGCTCCTACAATGAGCAGTTCTTC. This gives the protein CASSLRASGGSYNEQFF.

As for this clonotype: This may arise from a read error, as a much more abundant clone is one base away. The V and J genes are TRBV5-6 and TRBJ2-1, with 8 bases lining up with TRBD1. Germline V gene sequence: CDR1 SGHDT, CDR2 YYEEEE. The CDR3 runs 15 residues. The V and J ends lost 4 bases and 8 bases, in that order; junction bases with no gene match: 11. CDR3 sequence reads: CASSPLGQGTDEQFF. The CDR3 region has the DNA TGTGCCAGCAGCCCCCTAGGACAGGGTACCGATGAGCAGTTCTTC. The full variable domain, with the rest looked up from reference TRBV5-6 and TRBJ2-1, is DAGVTQSPTHLIKTRGQQVTLRCSPKSGHDTVSWYQQALGQGPQFIFQYYEEEERQRGNFPDRFSGHQFPNYSSELNVNALLLGDSALYLCASSPLGQGTDEQFFGPGTRLTVL.

This clonotype showed up many times. The chain uses TRBV28 and TRBJ2-1; 11 bases agree with TRBD2. The J segment lost 2 bases and the V segment lost 10 bases, leaving 7 bases of the junction unmatched. Germline lookup yields CDR1 MDHEN and CDR2 SYDVKM. CDR3 length: 15 amino acids. CDR3 loop: CATVTSGGPYNEQFF. CDR3 DNA: TGTGCCACCGTTACTAGCGGGGGTCCCTACAATGAGCAGTTCTTC. Complete variable domain (other parts from reference TRBV28 and TRBJ2-1): DVKVTQSSRYLVKRTGEKVFLECVQDMDHENMFWYRQDPGLGLRLIYFSYDVKMKEKGDIPEGYSVSREKKERFSLILESASTNQTSMYLCATVTSGGPYNEQFFGPGTRLTVL.

V is TRBV5-6 and J is TRBJ2-1; 8 bases map to TRBD1. Germline trimming cut 4 bases from V and 1 base from J; bases unmatched to any gene: 4. This CDR3 spans 15 amino acids. CDR1 SGHDT and CDR2 YYEEEE come from the germline V gene. CDR3 residues: CASSRQGWSYNEQFF. The CDR3, as DNA: TGTGCCAGCAGCCGACAGGGGTGGTCCTACAATGAGCAGTTCTTC.

This clonotype was picked up many times. The chain joins TRBV6-2 or TRBV6-3 to TRBJ2-7; TRBD1 agrees at 7 bases. V was clipped by 8 bases and J by 2 bases; unmatched bases: 9. This CDR3 region has 14 residues. Germline values: CDR1 MNHEY, CDR2 SVGEGT. The CDR3 reads CASSPPTGTYEQYF. The CDR3 region has the DNA TGTGCCAGCTCACCACCGACAGGGACCTACGAGCAGTACTTC.

This clonotype was recorded at least ten times. V and J are TRBV12-3 or TRBV12-4 and TRBJ2-6, with 8 bases aligning to TRBD2. The junction had 4 bases not matched to a gene; V was cut back by 5 bases and J by 1 base. CDR3 length: 16 amino acids. The CDR3 loop is CASSLGGGSGANVLTF. The DNA of the CDR3 is TGTGCCAGCAGTCTCGGCGGGGGGTCTGGGGCCAACGTCCTGACTTTC.

This clonotype showed up many times. The V call is TRBV7-2, the J call TRBJ2-1; weak D call: TRBD2 (5 bases). The V gene lost 5 bases and the J gene lost 5 bases, with 16 bases spanning the gap. The CDR3 extends over 15 amino acids. Germline V lookup: CDR1 SGHTA, CDR2 FQGNSA. The CDR3 region is CASSARGTGDNEQFF. CDR3 DNA sequence: TGTGCCAGCAGCGCCCGGGGTACCGGGGACAATGAGCAGTTCTTC.

The rearrangement joins TRBV24-1 to TRBJ2-1, with 9 bases identical to TRBD2. This CDR3 spans 16 amino acids. The V segment lost 0 bases and the J segment 4 bases; nucleotides outside the gene matches: 3. Germline loops: CDR1 KGHDR, CDR2 SFDVKD. The CDR3 spells CATSDLAGGGYNEQFF. In nucleotides, the CDR3 is TGTGCCACCAGTGATTTGGCGGGGGGGGGGTACAATGAGCAGTTCTTC.

In this sample, this clonotype turned up a few times. V gene TRBV7-2 combines with J gene TRBJ1-4; D remains ambiguous. The germline V gene has CDR1 SGHTA and CDR2 FQGNSA. The CDR3 is made up of 13 amino acids. V was trimmed by 8 bases and J by 4 bases, leaving 11 bases between them. The CDR3 nucleotides are TGTGCCAGCGGCTCCTACATTAATGAAAAACTGTTTTTT. Encoded protein: CASGSYINEKLFF. Supplemented by reference TRBV7-2 and TRBJ1-4, the full variable domain reads GAGVSQSPSNKVTEKGKDVELRCDPISGHTALYWYRQSLGQGLEFLIYFQGNSAPDKSGLPSDRFSAERTGGSVSTLTIQRTQQEDSAVYLCASGSYINEKLFFGSGTQLSVL.

This clonotype came up many times. The chain links TRBV29-1 to TRBJ1-2; 8 nucleotides match TRBD1. Germline CDR1 reads SQVTM; CDR2 reads ANQGSEA. This CDR3 comprises 13 residues. V lost 5 bases, J lost 4 bases, and 6 bases stayed unmatched. The DNA for the CDR3 is TGCAGCGTTTCAGGGGGCGCAGGCTATGGCTACACCTTC. Amino acid sequence: CSVSGGAGYGYTF.

This clonotype was recorded many times. The CDR3 is CASSSRLQGGSNEQFF. The CDR3 bases are TGTGCCAGCAGTTCGCGACTACAGGGGGGAAGCAATGAGCAGTTCTTC. V usage is TRBV12-3 or TRBV12-4 and J usage is TRBJ2-1; TRBD1 matches 8 bases. V was pared by 4 bases and J by 6 bases, with 11 bases of the junction left unmatched. The CDR3 totals 16 residues.

This clonotype was found a few times. The J gene is TRBJ1-1, the V gene TRBV12-3 or TRBV12-4, with 11 positions matching TRBD1. Losses at the gene ends were 5 bases for V and 4 bases for J; bases not matched to a gene: 3. The CDR3 is 14 amino acids. The CDR3 spells CASSRTGGFTEAFF. The DNA for the CDR3 is TGTGCCAGCAGTCGGACAGGGGGCTTCACTGAAGCTTTCTTT.

At least ten counts were recorded for this clonotype. This chain joins TRBV5-1 and TRBJ2-7; possibly TRBD2 for D (5 bases). Trimming shortened V by 2 bases and J by 7 bases, and 16 bases separated the two germline ends. CDR1 and CDR2 from the germline V gene are SGHRS and YFSETQ. The CDR3 totals 14 residues. In DNA form, the CDR3 reads TGCGCCAGCAGCTTCGAGGTTACCGGCGGGGAGCAGTACTTC. Translated: CASSFEVTGGEQYF.

The chain links TRBV5-1 to TRBJ2-5; 7 positions match TRBD1. This CDR3 contains 13 residues. Trimming took 5 bases from V and 11 from J; bases not matched to a gene: 12. Per the germline V gene, CDR1 is SGHRS and CDR2 is YFSETQ. The DNA of the CDR3 is TGCGCCAGCAGTGGGGACAGAGACAATGAGCAGTACTTC. Protein: CASSGDRDNEQYF.

This chain uses TRBV2 with TRBJ2-1, with TRBD2 identical over 8 bases. Germline V lookup: CDR1 SNHLY, CDR2 FYNNEI. V was clipped by 6 bases and J by 4 bases; unmatched bases: 14. CDR3 size: 17 residues. CDR3 amino acids: CASRDPVPGLEYNEQFF. In nucleotides, the CDR3 is TGTGCCAGCAGAGACCCCGTTCCGGGACTAGAGTACAATGAGCAGTTCTTC.

A note on this clonotype: This may come from a read error, since a much larger clone is one base off. The V call is TRBV5-1, the J call TRBJ1-2, with a tentative D call TRBD1 (5 bases). Trimming shortened V by 0 bases and J by 10 bases, and 13 bases separated the two germline ends. The CDR3 is 13 residues long. Germline CDR1 is SGHRS and CDR2 is YFSETQ. DNA for the CDR3: TGCGCCAGCAGCTTGGAGGGACGGGAGGACTACACCTTC. It is translated as CASSLEGREDYTF.

The table lists this clonotype with many counts. V is TRBV24-1 and J is TRBJ2-3; maybe TRBD1 (5 bases). Trimming shortened V by 3 bases and J by 5 bases, and 8 bases separated the two germline ends. Germline loops: CDR1 KGHDR, CDR2 SFDVKD. The CDR3 has 13 residues. CDR3 in amino acids: CATSDRRGDTQYF. CDR3 sequence (DNA): TGTGCCACCAGTGATCGAAGGGGAGATACGCAGTATTTT.

V usage is TRBV20-1 and J usage is TRBJ2-5, with 9 bases identical to TRBD2. With the DNA end fitting TRBJ2-7 better, the J assignment may be wrong. The CDR3 spans 13 residues. Germline V lookup: CDR1 DFQATT, CDR2 SNEGSKA (reference sequence). CDR3 residues: CSGWREGAYEQYF. In DNA form, the CDR3 reads TGCAGTGGGTGGCGGGAGGGAGCCTACGAGCAGTACTTC.

The chain couples TRBV20-1 to TRBJ2-5, with 9 bases fitting TRBD2. Germline values: CDR1 DFQATT, CDR2 SNEGSKA (reference sequence). Trimming cost V 5 bases and J 1 base; bases outside gene matches: 8. The CDR3 extends over 15 amino acids. The CDR3 DNA reads TGCAGTGCTGATATGAGCGGGGGGCGCCAAGAGACCCAGTACTTC. It translates to CSADMSGGRQETQYF.

The chain uses TRBV7-2 and TRBJ2-3; 8 bases fit TRBD2. The CDR3 has 17 amino acids. Germline CDR1 is SGHTA and CDR2 is FQGNSA. The ends lost 3 bases at V and 4 bases at J; junction bases unmatched: 12. The CDR3 sequence is CASSFEAWTSRADTQYF. Written as DNA, the CDR3 is TGTGCCAGCAGCTTTGAGGCGTGGACTAGCCGCGCAGATACGCAGTATTTT. The full variable domain, its missing parts supplied by reference TRBV7-2 and TRBJ2-3, is GAGVSQSPSNKVTEKGKDVELRCDPISGHTALYWYRQSLGQGLEFLIYFQGNSAPDKSGLPSDRFSAERTGGSVSTLTIQRTQQEDSAVYLCASSFEAWTSRADTQYFGPGTRLTVL.

This clonotype has more than one count but fewer than ten. The chain combines TRBV28 with TRBJ1-6, with D maybe TRBD1 (6 bases). The CDR3 covers 16 residues. Trimming removed 5 bases from V and 7 bases from J, with 18 bases in between. CDR1 MDHEN and CDR2 SYDVKM come from the germline V gene. The CDR3 bases are TGTGCCAGCAGTCTCCAGGGATCGGACAGAAATTCACCCCTCCACTTT. It translates to CASSLQGSDRNSPLHF.

A few counts support this clonotype. This chain connects TRBV27 to TRBJ1-5, with unresolved D. CDR1 is MNHEY, CDR2 SMNVEV, per germline (reference sequence). The CDR3 has 14 amino acids. V gave up 3 bases and J gave up 7 bases, with 13 bases separating them. The CDR3 bases are TGTGCCAGCAGTTTCGACGGGGTTGGGCAGCCCCAGCATTTT. As protein: CASSFDGVGQPQHF.

To note about this clonotype: Relative to the germline gene, one junction end is altered; a read error may explain this. J is TRBJ2-3 and V is TRBV9, with TRBD2 identical over 9 bases. Germline V gene lookup returns CDR1 SGDLS and CDR2 YYNGEE. The CDR3 extends over 16 amino acids. The CDR3 is CASSVVASGGPDTRYF. CDR3 sequence (DNA): TGTGCCAGCAGCGTAGTAGCGAGCGGGGGGCCGGATACGCGGTATTTT. The full variable domain, completed using reference TRBV9 and TRBJ2-3, is DSGVTQTPKHLITATGQRVTLRCSPRSGDLSVYWYQQSLDQGLQFLIQYYNGEERAKGNILERFSAQQFPDLHSELNLSSLELGDSALYFCASSVVASGGPDTRYFGPGTRLTVL.

Remarks on this clonotype: Its ends do not fully match the called genes, so a read error is possible. The V call is TRBV12-3 or TRBV12-4, the J call TRBJ2-2; 9 nucleotides agree with TRBD2. This CDR3 has 16 amino acids. Here the CDR3 reads CASSLVAGVRTGGLFF. In DNA, the CDR3 is TGTGCCAGCAGTTTGGTAGCGGGGGTCCGGACCGGGGGGCTGTTTTTT.

In this sample, this clonotype turned up many times. This chain uses TRBV28 with TRBJ1-1; 10 nucleotides line up with TRBD1. Trimming removed 5 bases from V and 1 base from J; junction bases left unmatched: 4. CDR1 and CDR2 from the germline V gene are MDHEN and SYDVKM. This CDR3 is 15 amino acids long. CDR3 amino acids: CASSPRDRGNTEAFF. In DNA form, the CDR3 reads TGTGCCAGCAGTCCCCGGGACAGGGGGAACACTGAAGCTTTCTTT.